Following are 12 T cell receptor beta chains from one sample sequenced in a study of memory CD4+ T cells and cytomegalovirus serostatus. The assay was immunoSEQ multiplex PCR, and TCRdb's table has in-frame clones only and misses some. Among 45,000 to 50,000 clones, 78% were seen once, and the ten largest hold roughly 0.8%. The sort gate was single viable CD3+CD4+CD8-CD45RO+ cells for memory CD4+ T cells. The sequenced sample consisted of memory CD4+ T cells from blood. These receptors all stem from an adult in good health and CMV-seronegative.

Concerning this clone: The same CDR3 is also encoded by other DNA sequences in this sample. The CDR3 protein is CASSWTGGGYEQYF. For the CDR3, the DNA is TGTGCCAGCAGCTGGACAGGTGGAGGCTACGAGCAGTACTTC. This chain connects TRBV5-6 to TRBJ2-7, with 7 bases matching TRBD1. The CDR3 runs 14 residues. With 3 bases clipped from V and 3 bases from J, the junction kept 6 bases outside the gene matches. Germline CDR1 and CDR2: SGHDT and YYEEEE.

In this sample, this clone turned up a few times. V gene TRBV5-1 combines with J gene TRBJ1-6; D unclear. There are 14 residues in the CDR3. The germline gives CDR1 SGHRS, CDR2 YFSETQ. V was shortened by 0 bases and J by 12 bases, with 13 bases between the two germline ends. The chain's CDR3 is CASSLGRTDGPLHF. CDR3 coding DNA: TGCGCCAGCAGCTTGGGCAGGACGGACGGACCCCTCCACTTT.

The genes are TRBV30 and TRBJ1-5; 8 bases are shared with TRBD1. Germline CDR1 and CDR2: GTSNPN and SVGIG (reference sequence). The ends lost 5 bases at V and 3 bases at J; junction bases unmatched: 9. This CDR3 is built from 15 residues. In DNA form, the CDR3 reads TGTGCCTGGTCGGGCAGGGGGCTTTACAATCAGCCCCAGCATTTT. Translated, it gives CAWSGRGLYNQPQHF. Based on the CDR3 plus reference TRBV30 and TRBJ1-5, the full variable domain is SQTIHQWPATLVQPVGSPLSLECTVEGTSNPNLYWYRQAAGRGLQLLFYSVGIGQISSEVPQNLSASRPQDRQFILSSKKLLLSDSGFYLCAWSGRGLYNQPQHFGDGTRLSIL.

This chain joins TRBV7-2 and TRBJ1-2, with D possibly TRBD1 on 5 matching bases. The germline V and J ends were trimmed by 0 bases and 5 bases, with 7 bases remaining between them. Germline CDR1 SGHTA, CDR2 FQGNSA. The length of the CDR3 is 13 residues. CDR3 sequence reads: CASSLATGYGYTF. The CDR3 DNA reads TGTGCCAGCAGCTTAGCAACAGGATATGGCTACACCTTC.

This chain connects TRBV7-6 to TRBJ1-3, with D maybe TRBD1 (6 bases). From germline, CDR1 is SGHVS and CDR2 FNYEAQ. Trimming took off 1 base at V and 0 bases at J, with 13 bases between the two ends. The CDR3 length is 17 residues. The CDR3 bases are TGTGCCAGCAGCTTAGTACAACAGGGATACTCTGGAAACACCATATATTTT. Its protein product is CASSLVQQGYSGNTIYF.

The CDR3 is CASSPPWHKVSKLPSQYF. As DNA, the CDR3 is TGTGCCAGCTCACCCCCGTGGCACAAAGTATCCAAACTCCCGTCGCAGTACTTC. The rearrangement joins TRBV18 to TRBJ2-4; no clear D. The CDR3 totals 18 residues. Germline assignment: CDR1 KGHSH and CDR2 LQKENI. Trimming took off 3 bases at V and 13 bases at J, with 31 bases between the two ends.

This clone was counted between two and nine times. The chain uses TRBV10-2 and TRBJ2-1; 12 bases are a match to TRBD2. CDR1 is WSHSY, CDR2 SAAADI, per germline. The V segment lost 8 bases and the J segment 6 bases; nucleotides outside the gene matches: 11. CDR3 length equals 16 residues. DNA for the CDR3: TGCGCCAGCTCCACCTCACTAGCGGGAGGCTCCAATGAGCAGTTCTTC. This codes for CASSTSLAGGSNEQFF.

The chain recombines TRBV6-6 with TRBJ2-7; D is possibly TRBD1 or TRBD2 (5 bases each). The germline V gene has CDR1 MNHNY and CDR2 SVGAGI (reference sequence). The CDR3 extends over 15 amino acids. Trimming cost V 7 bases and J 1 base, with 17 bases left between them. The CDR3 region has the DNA TGTGCCAGCACCTCCGGGACCACCTTGTCCTACGAGCAGTACTTC. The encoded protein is CASTSGTTLSYEQYF.

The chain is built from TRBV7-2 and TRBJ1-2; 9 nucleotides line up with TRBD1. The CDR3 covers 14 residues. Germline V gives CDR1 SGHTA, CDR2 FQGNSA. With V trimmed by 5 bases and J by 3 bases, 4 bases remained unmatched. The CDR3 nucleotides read TGTGCCAGCAGCCCCGGGACAGGGTACTATGGCTACACCTTC. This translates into CASSPGTGYYGYTF.

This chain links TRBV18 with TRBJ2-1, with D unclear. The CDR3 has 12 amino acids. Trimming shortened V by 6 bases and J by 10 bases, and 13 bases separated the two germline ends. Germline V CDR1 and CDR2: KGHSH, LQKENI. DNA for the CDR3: TGTGCCAGCTCCTCGCCGTCGAGAGAGCAGTTCTTC. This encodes CASSSPSREQFF.

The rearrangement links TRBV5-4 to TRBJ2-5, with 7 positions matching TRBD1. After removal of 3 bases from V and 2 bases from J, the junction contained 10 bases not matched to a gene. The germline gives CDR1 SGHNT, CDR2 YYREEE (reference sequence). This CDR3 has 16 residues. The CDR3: CASSSLSTGSQETQYF. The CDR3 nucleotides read TGTGCCAGCAGCTCCCTATCGACAGGGAGTCAAGAGACCCAGTACTTC.

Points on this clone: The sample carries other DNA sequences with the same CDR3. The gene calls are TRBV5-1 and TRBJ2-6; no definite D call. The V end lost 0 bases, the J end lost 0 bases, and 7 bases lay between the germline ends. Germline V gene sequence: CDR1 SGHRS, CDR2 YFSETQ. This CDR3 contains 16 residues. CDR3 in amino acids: CASSLGLTSGANVLTF. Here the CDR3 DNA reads TGCGCCAGCAGCTTGGGCTTGACCTCTGGGGCCAACGTCCTGACTTTC.